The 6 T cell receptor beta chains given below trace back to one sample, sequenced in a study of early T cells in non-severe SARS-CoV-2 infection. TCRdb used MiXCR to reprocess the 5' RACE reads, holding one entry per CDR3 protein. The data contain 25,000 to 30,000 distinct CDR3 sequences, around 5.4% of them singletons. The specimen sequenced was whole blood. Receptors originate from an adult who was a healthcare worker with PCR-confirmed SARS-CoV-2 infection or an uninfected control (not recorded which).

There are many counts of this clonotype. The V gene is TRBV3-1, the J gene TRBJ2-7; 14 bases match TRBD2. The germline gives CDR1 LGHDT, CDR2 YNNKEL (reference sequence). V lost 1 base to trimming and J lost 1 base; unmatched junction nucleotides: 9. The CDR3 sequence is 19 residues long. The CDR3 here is CASSQVGTSGGRTSYEQYF. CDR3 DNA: TGTGCCAGCAGCCAAGTGGGGACTAGCGGGGGCCGGACGTCCTACGAGCAGTACTTC.

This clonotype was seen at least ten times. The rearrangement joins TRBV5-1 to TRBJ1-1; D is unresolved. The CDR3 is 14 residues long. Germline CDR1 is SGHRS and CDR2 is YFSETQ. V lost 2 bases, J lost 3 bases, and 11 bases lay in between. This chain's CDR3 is CASSFTGRDTEAFF. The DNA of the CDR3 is TGCGCCAGCAGCTTCACGGGAAGGGACACTGAAGCTTTCTTT.

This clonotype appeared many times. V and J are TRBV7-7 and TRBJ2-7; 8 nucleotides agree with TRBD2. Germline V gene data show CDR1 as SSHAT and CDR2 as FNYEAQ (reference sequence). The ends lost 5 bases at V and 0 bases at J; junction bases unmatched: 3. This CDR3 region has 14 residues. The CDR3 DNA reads TGTGCCAGCAGCCCTGGGACTAGCTCCTACGAGCAGTACTTC. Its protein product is CASSPGTSSYEQYF.

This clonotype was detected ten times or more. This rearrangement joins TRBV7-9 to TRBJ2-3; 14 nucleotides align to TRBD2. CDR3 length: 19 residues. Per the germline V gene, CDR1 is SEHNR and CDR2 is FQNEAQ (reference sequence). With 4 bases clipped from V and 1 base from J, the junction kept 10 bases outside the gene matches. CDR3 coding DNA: TGTGCCAGCAGCTCCACTCTAATGGGACTAGCGGGGGGCACAGATACGCAGTATTTT. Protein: CASSSTLMGLAGGTDTQYF.

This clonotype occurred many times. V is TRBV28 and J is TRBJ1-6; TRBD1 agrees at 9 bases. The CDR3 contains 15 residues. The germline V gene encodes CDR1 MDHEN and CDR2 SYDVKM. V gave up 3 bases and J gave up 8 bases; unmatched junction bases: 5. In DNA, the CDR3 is TGTGCCAGCAGTTTGCCCCGGGACAGGGATTCACCCCTCCACTTT. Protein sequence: CASSLPRDRDSPLHF.

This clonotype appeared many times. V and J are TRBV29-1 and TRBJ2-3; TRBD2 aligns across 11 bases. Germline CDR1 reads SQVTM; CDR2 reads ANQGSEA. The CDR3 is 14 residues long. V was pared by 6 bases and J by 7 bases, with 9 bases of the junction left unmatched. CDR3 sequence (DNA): TGCAGCGTCGGAACCCTAGCGGGGGGCAATACGCAGTATTTT. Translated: CSVGTLAGGNTQYF.